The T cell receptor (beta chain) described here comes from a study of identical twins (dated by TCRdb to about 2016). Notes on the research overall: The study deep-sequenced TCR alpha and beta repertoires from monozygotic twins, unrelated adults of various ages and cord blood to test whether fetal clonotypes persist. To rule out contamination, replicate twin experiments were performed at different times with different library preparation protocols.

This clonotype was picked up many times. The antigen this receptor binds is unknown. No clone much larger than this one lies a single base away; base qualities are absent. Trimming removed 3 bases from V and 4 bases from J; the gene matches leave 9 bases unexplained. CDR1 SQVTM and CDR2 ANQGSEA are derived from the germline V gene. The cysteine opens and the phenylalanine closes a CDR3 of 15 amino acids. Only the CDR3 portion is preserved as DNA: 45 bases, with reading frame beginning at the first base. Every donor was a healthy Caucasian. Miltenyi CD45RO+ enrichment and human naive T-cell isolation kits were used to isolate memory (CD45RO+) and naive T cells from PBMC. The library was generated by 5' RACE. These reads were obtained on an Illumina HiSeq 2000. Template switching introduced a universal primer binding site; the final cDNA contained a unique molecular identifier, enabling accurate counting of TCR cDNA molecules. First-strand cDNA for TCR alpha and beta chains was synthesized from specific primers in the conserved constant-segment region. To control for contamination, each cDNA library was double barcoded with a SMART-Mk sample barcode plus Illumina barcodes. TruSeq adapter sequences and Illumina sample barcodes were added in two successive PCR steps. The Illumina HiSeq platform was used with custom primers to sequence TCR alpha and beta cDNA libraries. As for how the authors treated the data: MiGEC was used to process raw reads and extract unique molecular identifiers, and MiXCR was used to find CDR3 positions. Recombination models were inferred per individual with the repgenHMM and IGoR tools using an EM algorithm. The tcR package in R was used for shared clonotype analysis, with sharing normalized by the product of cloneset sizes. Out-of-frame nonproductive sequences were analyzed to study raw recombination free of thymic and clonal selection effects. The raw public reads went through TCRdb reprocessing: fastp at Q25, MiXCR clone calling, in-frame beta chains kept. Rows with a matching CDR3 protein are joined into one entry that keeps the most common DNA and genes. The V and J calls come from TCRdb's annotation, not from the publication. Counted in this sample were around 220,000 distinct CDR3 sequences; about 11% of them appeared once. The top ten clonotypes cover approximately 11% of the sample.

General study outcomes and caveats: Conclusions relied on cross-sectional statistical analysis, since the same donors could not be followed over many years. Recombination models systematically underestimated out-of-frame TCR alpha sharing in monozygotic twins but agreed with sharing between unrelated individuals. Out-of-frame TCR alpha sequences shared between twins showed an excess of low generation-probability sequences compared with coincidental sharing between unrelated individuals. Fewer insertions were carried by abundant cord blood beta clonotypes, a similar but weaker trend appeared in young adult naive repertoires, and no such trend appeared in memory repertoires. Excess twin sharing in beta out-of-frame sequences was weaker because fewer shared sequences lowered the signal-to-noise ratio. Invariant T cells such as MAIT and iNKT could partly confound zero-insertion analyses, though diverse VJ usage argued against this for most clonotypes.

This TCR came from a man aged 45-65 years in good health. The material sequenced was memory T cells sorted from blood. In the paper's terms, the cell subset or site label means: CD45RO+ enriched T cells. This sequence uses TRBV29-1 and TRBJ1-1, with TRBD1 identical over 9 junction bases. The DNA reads TGCAGCGTTGACCCGCGGCGGACAGGGGCCACTGAAGCTTTCTTT. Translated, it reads CSVDPRRTGATEAFF.